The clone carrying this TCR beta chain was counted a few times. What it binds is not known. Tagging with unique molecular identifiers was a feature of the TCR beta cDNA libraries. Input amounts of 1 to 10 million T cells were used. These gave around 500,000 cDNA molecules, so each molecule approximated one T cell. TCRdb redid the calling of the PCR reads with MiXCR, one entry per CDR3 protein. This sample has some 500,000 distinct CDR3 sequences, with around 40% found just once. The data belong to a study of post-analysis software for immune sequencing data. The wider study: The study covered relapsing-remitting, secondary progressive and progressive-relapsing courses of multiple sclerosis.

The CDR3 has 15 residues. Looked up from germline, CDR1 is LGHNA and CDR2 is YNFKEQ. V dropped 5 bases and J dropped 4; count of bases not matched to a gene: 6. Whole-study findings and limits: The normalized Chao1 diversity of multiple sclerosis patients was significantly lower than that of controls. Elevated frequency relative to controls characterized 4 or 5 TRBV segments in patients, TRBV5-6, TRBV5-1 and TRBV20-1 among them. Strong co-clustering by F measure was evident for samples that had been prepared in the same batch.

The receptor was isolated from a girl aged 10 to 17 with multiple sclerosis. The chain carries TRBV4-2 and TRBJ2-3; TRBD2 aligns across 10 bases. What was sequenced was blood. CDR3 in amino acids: CASSVLAGDSDTQYF. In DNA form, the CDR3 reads TGTGCCAGCAGCGTGCTAGCGGGAGACTCAGATACGCAGTATTTT.